These T cell receptor beta chains were read from a single sample in a study of T-cell reconstitution after alpha-beta-depleted transplantation in children. MiXCR, run by TCRdb on the PCR reads, gives a single entry per CDR3 protein. The sample gives approximately 980,000 distinct CDR3 sequences, roughly 31% of which show up once; about 28% is in the top ten. The material was PBMCs, mostly from graft donor cells, obtained 360 days after TCRalphabeta/CD19-depleted stem cell transplant. The receptors here all came from a boy under two years old who had a stem cell transplant for SCID, so the T cells may come from the graft donor. Each CDR3 is given with its conserved first and last residue. Fields, in order: V gene, J gene, clone size, D gene, CDR3 protein, CDR3 DNA. A D gene is named only where the DNA matches it firmly. Expanded clones are given a class, and other clones once, few, many or no size at all.

>TRBV19|TRBJ2-5|.|.
CASSPRTLWGTQYF
TGTGCCAGTAGTCCGAGGACCCTGTGGGGAACCCAGTACTTC
>TRBV3-1|TRBJ2-3|.|TRBD1
CASSQRGPQVGTDTQYF
TGTGCCAGCAGCCAAAGGGGGCCTCAAGTCGGCACAGATACGCAGTATTTT
>TRBV12-3/TRBV12-4|TRBJ2-1|.|TRBD1
CASRPDRVPYNEQFF
TGTGCCAGCAGGCCCGACAGGGTACCCTACAATGAGCAGTTCTTC
>TRBV2|TRBJ2-1|many|TRBD2
CASGLDYNEQFF
TGTGCCAGCGGACTAGATTACAATGAGCAGTTCTTC
>TRBV7-6|TRBJ1-6|few|.
CASSLAGWGESPLHF
TGTGCCAGCAGCTTAGCGGGATGGGGCGAATCACCCCTCCACTTT
>TRBV12-3/TRBV12-4|TRBJ2-6|.|.
CASGLQGGANVLTF
TGTGCCAGCGGCCTCCAGGGGGGGGCCAACGTCCTGACTTTC
>TRBV7-9|TRBJ2-7|.|TRBD2
CASSPVGTISYEQYF
TGTGCCAGCAGCCCAGTTGGGACTATCTCCTACGAGCAGTACTTC
>TRBV15|TRBJ1-1|.|.
CATSGRGMNTEAFF
TGTGCCACCAGCGGAAGGGGAATGAACACTGAAGCTTTCTTT
>TRBV12-3/TRBV12-4|TRBJ2-1|.|TRBD2
CASSPLGGGAPEQFF
TGTGCCAGCAGTCCCCTTGGCGGGGGGGCCCCTGAGCAGTTCTTC
>TRBV7-8|TRBJ2-1|.|.
CASRHEVGTEQFF
TGTGCCAGCAGGCATGAAGTTGGCACTGAGCAGTTCTTC
>TRBV6-5|TRBJ2-5|few|.
CASSYSGREKTQYF
TGTGCCAGCAGTTACTCGGGCAGGGAAAAGACCCAGTACTTC
>TRBV7-8|TRBJ1-2|few|.
CASSSLGGRNYGYTF
TGTGCCAGCAGCTCGCTGGGAGGACGGAACTATGGCTACACCTTC
>TRBV4-1|TRBJ2-5|few|TRBD2
CASSQDRGAGTQETQYF
TGCGCCAGCAGCCAAGATAGGGGAGCGGGGACCCAAGAGACCCAGTACTTC
>TRBV7-8|TRBJ2-7|few|TRBD1
CASSSRDRFGEQYF
TGTGCCAGCAGCTCCCGGGACAGGTTCGGCGAGCAGTACTTC
>TRBV6-5|TRBJ2-7|.|.
CASSYSGRGSYEQYF
TGTGCCAGCAGTTACTCCGGCAGGGGCTCCTACGAGCAGTACTTC
>TRBV27|TRBJ2-1|.|.
CASFWRANEQFF
TGTGCCAGCTTCTGGCGGGCCAATGAGCAGTTCTTC
>TRBV4-1|TRBJ1-1|.|TRBD1
CASSQERDRRTGRTEAFF
TGCGCCAGCAGCCAAGAAAGAGATCGACGGACAGGGAGGACTGAAGCTTTCTTT
>TRBV30|TRBJ1-4|.|.
CAWSPGRLNEKLFF
TGTGCCTGGAGTCCGGGACGGCTCAATGAAAAACTGTTTTTT
>TRBV7-9|TRBJ2-3|.|.
CASAPRRGDKDTQYF
TGTGCCAGCGCCCCCCGACGGGGAGATAAAGATACGCAGTATTTT
>TRBV5-1|TRBJ2-7|few|.
CASSSSRAYEQYF
TGCGCCAGCAGCTCCTCGCGTGCCTACGAGCAGTACTTC
>TRBV5-5|TRBJ2-2|.|.
CASSTRQNTGELFF
TGTGCCAGCAGCACCCGACAGAACACCGGGGAGCTGTTTTTT
>TRBV24-1|TRBJ2-3|few|.
CATNGPGDPHTDTQYF
TGTGCCACCAACGGTCCTGGGGACCCCCACACAGATACGCAGTATTTT
>TRBV24-1|TRBJ1-2|few|.
CATSDLPFYGYTF
TGTGCCACCAGTGATTTACCTTTCTATGGCTACACCTTC
>TRBV5-1|TRBJ2-7|.|TRBD1
CASSLRGNTPYEQYF
TGCGCCAGCAGCCTCAGGGGGAACACCCCCTACGAGCAGTACTTC
>TRBV20-1|TRBJ2-1|.|.
CSASPWIVVNEQFF
TGCAGTGCTAGCCCGTGGATAGTAGTCAATGAGCAGTTCTTC
>TRBV4-1|TRBJ1-5|few|.
CASSQGHSSSNQPQHF
TGCGCCAGCAGCCAAGGACACAGCTCTAGCAATCAGCCCCAGCATTTT
>TRBV7-2|TRBJ2-1|few|TRBD2
CASSLGLAVEQFF
TGTGCCAGCAGCTTAGGACTAGCGGTTGAGCAGTTCTTC
>TRBV10-3|TRBJ1-2|few|TRBD1
CAISDTGTGDYGYTF
TGTGCCATCAGTGATACCGGGACAGGGGACTATGGCTACACCTTC
>TRBV7-8|TRBJ2-3|.|.
CASSFIGSPTTDTQYF
TGTGCCAGCAGCTTCATCGGCTCCCCTACCACAGATACGCAGTATTTT
>TRBV20-1|TRBJ1-6|few|.
CSARSRGRSSYNSPLHF
TGCAGTGCTAGATCGCGGGGTAGGAGCTCCTATAATTCACCCCTCCACTTT
>TRBV7-3|TRBJ2-3|.|.
CASSPRGFLGDTQYF
TGTGCCAGCAGCCCAAGGGGATTCTTAGGGGATACGCAGTATTTT
>TRBV28|TRBJ2-7|few|TRBD2
CASRPRGATYEQYF
TGTGCCAGCAGGCCGCGGGGGGCCACCTACGAGCAGTACTTC